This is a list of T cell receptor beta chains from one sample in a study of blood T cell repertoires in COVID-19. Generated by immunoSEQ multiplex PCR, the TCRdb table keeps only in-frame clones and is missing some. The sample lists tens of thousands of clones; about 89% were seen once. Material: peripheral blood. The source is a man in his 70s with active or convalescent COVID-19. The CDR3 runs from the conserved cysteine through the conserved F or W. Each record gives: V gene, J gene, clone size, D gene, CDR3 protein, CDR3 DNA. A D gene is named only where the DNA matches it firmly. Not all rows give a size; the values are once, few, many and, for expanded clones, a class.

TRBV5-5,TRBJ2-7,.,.,CASSLSGSPYEQYF,TGTGCCAGCAGCTTATCAGGGTCCCCCTACGAGCAGTACTTC
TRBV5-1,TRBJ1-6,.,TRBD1,CASSLGGTGVDSPLHF,TGCGCCAGCAGCTTGGGCGGGACAGGGGTGGATTCACCCCTCCACTTT
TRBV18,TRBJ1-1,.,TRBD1,CASYSDRGNEGTEAFF,TGTGCCAGCTACTCGGACAGGGGCAATGAGGGCACTGAAGCTTTCTTT
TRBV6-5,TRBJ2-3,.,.,CASSKERGRADTQYF,TGTGCCAGCAGCAAGGAAAGGGGCAGGGCAGATACGCAGTATTTT
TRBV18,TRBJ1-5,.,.,CASSPSTGNSNQPQHF,TGTGCCAGCTCACCCTCAACGGGGAATAGCAATCAGCCCCAGCATTTT
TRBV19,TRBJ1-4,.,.,CASNRRGREKLFF,TGTGCCAGTAATCGGAGAGGGAGAGAAAAACTGTTTTTT
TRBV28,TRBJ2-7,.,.,CASSGDISYEQYF,TGTGCCAGCAGCGGGGACATCAGCTACGAGCAGTACTTC
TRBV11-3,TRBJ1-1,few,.,CASSPGPGTEAFF,TGTGCCAGCAGCCCGGGTCCGGGCACTGAAGCTTTCTTT
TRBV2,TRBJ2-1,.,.,CASSEMGRGYNEQFF,TGTGCCAGCAGTGAGATGGGGAGAGGGTACAATGAGCAGTTCTTC
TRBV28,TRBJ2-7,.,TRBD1,CASSLYLWDSSYEQYF,TGTGCCAGCAGTTTATATCTGTGGGACAGCTCTTACGAGCAGTACTTC
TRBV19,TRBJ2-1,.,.,CASRQTGVSYNEQFF,TGTGCCAGTAGGCAGACAGGCGTCTCCTACAATGAGCAGTTCTTC
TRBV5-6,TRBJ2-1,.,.,CASSVYNEQFF,TGTGCCAGCAGCGTATACAATGAGCAGTTCTTC
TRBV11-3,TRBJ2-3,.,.,CASSGTGSSTDTQYF,TGTGCCAGCAGCGGTACAGGCTCTAGCACAGATACGCAGTATTTT
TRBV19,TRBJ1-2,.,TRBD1,CASTLPGQGWGYTF,TGTGCCAGTACCCTCCCGGGACAGGGATGGGGCTACACCTTC
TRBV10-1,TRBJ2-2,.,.,CASSGCTGVNTGELFF,TGCGCCAGCAGTGGGTGTACGGGGGTGAACACCGGGGAGCTGTTTTTT
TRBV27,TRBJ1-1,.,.,CASSQQDSTEAFF,TGTGCCAGCAGTCAACAGGATAGCACTGAAGCTTTCTTT
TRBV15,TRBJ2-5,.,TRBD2,CATSNGGAGLLYQETQYF,TGTGCCACCAGCAACGGGGGGGCGGGACTCCTGTACCAAGAGACCCAGTACTTC
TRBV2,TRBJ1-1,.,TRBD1,CASSPPGTVNTEAFF,TGTGCCAGCAGTCCCCCCGGGACAGTGAACACTGAAGCTTTCTTT
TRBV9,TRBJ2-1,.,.,CASAMAAGRNEQFF,TGTGCCAGCGCTATGGCTGCGGGGCGGAATGAGCAGTTCTTC
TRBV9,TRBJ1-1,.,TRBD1,CASSVGPTGRNTEAFF,TGTGCCAGCAGCGTAGGACCGACAGGGAGGAACACTGAAGCTTTCTTT
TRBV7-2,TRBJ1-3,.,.,CASSSGGSLNTIYF,TGTGCCAGCAGCTCGGGGGGGAGTCTGAACACCATATATTTT
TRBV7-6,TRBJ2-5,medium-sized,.,CASSPGETQYF,TGTGCCAGCAGCCCGGGTGAGACCCAGTACTTC
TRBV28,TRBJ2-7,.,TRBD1,CASVTGGVNSYEQYF,TGTGCCAGCGTAACAGGGGGTGTCAACTCCTACGAGCAGTACTTC
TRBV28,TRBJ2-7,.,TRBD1,CASSFPGTGYYEQYF,TGTGCCAGCAGTTTCCCCGGGACAGGGTACTACGAGCAGTACTTC
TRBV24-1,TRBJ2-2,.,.,CATGLIDTGELFF,TGTGCCACCGGTCTTATAGACACCGGGGAGCTGTTTTTT